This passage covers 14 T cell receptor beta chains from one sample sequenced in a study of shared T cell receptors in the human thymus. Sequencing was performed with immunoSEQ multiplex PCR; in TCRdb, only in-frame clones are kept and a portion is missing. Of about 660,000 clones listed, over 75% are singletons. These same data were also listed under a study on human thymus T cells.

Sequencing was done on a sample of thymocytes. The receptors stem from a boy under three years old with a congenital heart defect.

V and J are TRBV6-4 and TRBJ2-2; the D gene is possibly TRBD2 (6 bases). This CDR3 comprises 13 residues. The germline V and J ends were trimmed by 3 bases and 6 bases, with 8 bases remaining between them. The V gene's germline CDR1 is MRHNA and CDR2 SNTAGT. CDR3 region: CASSDGEAGELFF. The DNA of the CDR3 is TGTGCCAGCAGTGATGGGGAGGCCGGGGAGCTGTTTTTT.

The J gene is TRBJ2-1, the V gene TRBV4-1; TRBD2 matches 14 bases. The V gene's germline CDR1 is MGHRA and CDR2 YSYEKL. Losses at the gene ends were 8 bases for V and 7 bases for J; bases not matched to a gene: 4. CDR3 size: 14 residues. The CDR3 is CASGTSGSYNEQFF. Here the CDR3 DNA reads TGCGCCAGCGGGACTAGCGGGAGTTATAATGAGCAGTTCTTC.

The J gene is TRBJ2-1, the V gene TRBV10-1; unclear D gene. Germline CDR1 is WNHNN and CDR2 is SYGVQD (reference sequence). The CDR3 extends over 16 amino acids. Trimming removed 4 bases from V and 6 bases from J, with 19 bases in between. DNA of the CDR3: TGCGCCAGCAGTGCCCTTGCGGCCCACCACGCCAATGAGCAGTTCTTC. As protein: CASSALAAHHANEQFF.

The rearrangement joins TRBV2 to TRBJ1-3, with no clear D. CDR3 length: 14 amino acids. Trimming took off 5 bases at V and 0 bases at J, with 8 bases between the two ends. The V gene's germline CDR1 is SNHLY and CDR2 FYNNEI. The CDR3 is CASSQRSSGNTIYF. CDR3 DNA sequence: TGTGCCAGCAGTCAAAGGAGCTCTGGAAACACCATATATTTT.

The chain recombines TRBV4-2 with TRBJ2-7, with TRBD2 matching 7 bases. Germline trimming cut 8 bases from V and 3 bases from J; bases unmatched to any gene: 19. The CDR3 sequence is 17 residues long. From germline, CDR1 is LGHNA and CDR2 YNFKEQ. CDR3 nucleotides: TGTGCCAGCGGATCCGGGACTACGCAAGCACTCTTCTACGAGCAGTACTTC. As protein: CASGSGTTQALFYEQYF.

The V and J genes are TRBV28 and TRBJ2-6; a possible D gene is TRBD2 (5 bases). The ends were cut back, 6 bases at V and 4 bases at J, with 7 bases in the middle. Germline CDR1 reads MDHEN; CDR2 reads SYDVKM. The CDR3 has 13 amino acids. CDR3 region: CASSRGGANVLTF. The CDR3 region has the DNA TGTGCCAGCAGCCGAGGGGGGGCCAACGTCCTGACTTTC.

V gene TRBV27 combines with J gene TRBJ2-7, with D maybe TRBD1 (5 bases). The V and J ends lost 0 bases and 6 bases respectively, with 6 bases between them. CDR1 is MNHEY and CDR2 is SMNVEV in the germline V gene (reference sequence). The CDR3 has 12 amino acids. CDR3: CASSLSGAEQYF. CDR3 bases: TGTGCCAGCAGTTTATCAGGGGCCGAGCAGTACTTC.

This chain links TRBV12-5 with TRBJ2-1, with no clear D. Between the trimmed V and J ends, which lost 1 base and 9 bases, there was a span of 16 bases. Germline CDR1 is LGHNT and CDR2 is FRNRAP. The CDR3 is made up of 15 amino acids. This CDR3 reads CASGLAPKKLSEQFF. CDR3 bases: TGTGCTAGTGGTTTGGCGCCAAAAAAGTTGAGTGAGCAGTTCTTC.

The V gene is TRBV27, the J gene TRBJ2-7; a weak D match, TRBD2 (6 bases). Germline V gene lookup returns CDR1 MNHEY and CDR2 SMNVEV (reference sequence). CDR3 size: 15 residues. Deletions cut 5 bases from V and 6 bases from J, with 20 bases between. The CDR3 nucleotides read TGTGCCAGCAGTCCCCGTCTCGCGGGAAAAGCCGAGCAGTACTTC. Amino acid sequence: CASSPRLAGKAEQYF.

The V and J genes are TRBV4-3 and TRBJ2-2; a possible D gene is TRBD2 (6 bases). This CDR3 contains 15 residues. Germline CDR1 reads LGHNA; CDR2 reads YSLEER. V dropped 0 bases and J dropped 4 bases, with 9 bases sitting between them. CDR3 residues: CASSQDQGGTGELFF. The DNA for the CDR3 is TGCGCCAGCAGCCAAGATCAGGGAGGCACCGGGGAGCTGTTTTTT.

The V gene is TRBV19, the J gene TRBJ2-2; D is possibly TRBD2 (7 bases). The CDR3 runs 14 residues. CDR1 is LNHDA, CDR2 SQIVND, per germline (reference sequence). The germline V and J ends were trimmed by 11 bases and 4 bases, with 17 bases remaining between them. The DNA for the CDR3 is TGTGCCTCAGGGGAGGGAGCCGGCACCGGGGAGCTGTTTTTT. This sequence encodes CASGEGAGTGELFF.

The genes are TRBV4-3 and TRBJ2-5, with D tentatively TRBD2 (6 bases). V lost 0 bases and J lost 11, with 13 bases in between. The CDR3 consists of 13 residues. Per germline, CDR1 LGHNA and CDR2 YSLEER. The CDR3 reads CASSQETPREQYF. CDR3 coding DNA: TGCGCCAGCAGCCAAGAGACCCCTCGGGAGCAGTACTTC.

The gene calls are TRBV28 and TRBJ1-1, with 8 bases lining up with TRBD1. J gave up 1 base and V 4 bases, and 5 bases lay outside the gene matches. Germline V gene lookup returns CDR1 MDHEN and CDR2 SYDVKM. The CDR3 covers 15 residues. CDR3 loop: CASSCGDRRNTEAFF. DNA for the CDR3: TGTGCCAGCAGTTGCGGGGACAGGCGGAACACTGAAGCTTTCTTT. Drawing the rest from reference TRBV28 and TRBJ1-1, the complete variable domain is DVKVTQSSRYLVKRTGEKVFLECVQDMDHENMFWYRQDPGLGLRLIYFSYDVKMKEKGDIPEGYSVSREKKERFSLILESASTNQTSMYLCASSCGDRRNTEAFFGQGTRLTVV.

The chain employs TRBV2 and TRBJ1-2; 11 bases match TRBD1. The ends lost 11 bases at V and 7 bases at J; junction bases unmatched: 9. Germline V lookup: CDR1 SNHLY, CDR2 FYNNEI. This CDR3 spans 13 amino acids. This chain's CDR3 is CAPTGTGGGGYTF. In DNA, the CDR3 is TGTGCCCCCACCGGGACAGGGGGGGGTGGCTACACCTTC.